These T cell receptor beta chains were read from a single sample in a study of post-analysis software for immune sequencing data. TCRdb re-called the PCR reads through MiXCR, storing one row per CDR3 protein. Here the sample spans fewer than 700,000 distinct CDR3 sequences, roughly 46% being singletons. What was sequenced was blood. The source is a girl under 18 with multiple sclerosis. Both conserved end residues are part of each CDR3. The order of the fields is V gene, clone size, J gene, D gene, CDR3 protein, CDR3 DNA. D genes are given only for firm matches. Part of the rows lack a size; the others show once, few, many or a class for expanded clones.

TRBV6-5	NA	TRBJ1-2	NA	CASSRHAGGYGYTF	TGTGCCAGCAGTCGCCACGCTGGGGGCTATGGCTACACCTTC
TRBV29-1	NA	TRBJ1-2	TRBD1	CSVETGTGDYGYTF	TGCAGCGTTGAAACAGGGACAGGGGACTATGGCTACACCTTC
TRBV6-5	once	TRBJ2-1	TRBD2	CASSYPGLAGYNEQFF	TGTGCCAGCAGTTACCCTGGACTAGCGGGGTACAATGAGCAGTTCTTC
TRBV28	few	TRBJ2-7	NA	CASSDSGGYEQYF	TGTGCCAGCAGTGACTCCGGGGGCTACGAGCAGTACTTC
TRBV6-5	NA	TRBJ2-1	TRBD2	CASSYSRASGSSYNEQFF	TGTGCCAGCAGTTACTCGAGGGCTAGCGGCTCCTCCTACAATGAGCAGTTCTTC
TRBV20-1	NA	TRBJ2-7	TRBD2	CSAKNSGTTYEQYF	TGCAGTGCCAAGAATTCCGGGACTACCTACGAGCAGTACTTC
TRBV24-1	NA	TRBJ2-6	NA	CATSDTLGVSGANVLTF	TGTGCCACCAGTGATACCCTGGGAGTCTCTGGGGCCAACGTCCTGACTTTC
TRBV20-1	NA	TRBJ2-3	NA	CSARGGLASSTDTQYF	TGCAGTGCTAGAGGGGGTCTAGCCTCAAGCACAGATACGCAGTATTTT
TRBV7-9	NA	TRBJ1-1	NA	CASKRGNTEAFF	TGTGCCAGCAAGAGGGGGAACACTGAAGCTTTCTTT
TRBV20-1	NA	TRBJ2-7	TRBD1	CSASPPGQGDYEQYF	TGCAGTGCTAGCCCGCCGGGACAGGGTGACTACGAGCAGTACTTC
TRBV4-2	NA	TRBJ2-7	TRBD1	CASSQDAPGQGDYEQYF	TGTGCCAGCAGCCAAGATGCCCCGGGACAGGGGGACTACGAGCAGTACTTC
TRBV12-3/TRBV12-4	few	TRBJ2-7	NA	CASSSRGTTYEQYF	TGTGCCAGCAGTTCGAGGGGGACTACCTACGAGCAGTACTTC
TRBV10-3	NA	TRBJ2-1	TRBD2	CAISPTSGVYNEQFF	TGTGCCATCAGTCCGACTAGCGGGGTCTACAATGAGCAGTTCTTC
TRBV2	NA	TRBJ2-5	NA	CASQVGVQETQYF	TGTGCCAGCCAGGTGGGGGTGCAAGAGACCCAGTACTTC
TRBV29-1	few	TRBJ1-2	TRBD1	CSVDRQGSDYGYTF	TGCAGCGTTGACCGACAGGGCTCTGACTATGGCTACACCTTC
TRBV6-1	NA	TRBJ1-1	TRBD1	CASSDTGTGRPEAFF	TGTGCCAGCAGTGATACGGGGACAGGGCGCCCTGAAGCTTTCTTT
TRBV5-5	few	TRBJ1-5	NA	CASSLEGGQPQHF	TGTGCCAGCAGCTTGGAGGGTGGACAGCCCCAGCATTTT
TRBV20-1	NA	TRBJ2-5	NA	CSASHREGYGGETQYF	TGCAGTGCTAGTCATCGTGAAGGATATGGTGGAGAGACCCAGTACTTC
TRBV12-3/TRBV12-4	few	TRBJ1-5	NA	CASSLAGGGSNQPQHF	TGTGCCAGCAGTTTAGCCGGGGGGGGTAGCAATCAGCCCCAGCATTTT
TRBV6-6	few	TRBJ2-5	TRBD2	CASSRTSGSQETQYF	TGTGCCAGCAGTCGGACTAGCGGGTCCCAAGAGACCCAGTACTTC
TRBV29-1	few	TRBJ2-7	NA	CSVDAGGSYEQYF	TGCAGCGTTGACGCAGGCGGCTCCTACGAGCAGTACTTC
TRBV12-3/TRBV12-4	NA	TRBJ2-5	NA	CASSQGVGKTQYF	TGTGCCAGCAGCCAAGGGGTTGGAAAGACCCAGTACTTC